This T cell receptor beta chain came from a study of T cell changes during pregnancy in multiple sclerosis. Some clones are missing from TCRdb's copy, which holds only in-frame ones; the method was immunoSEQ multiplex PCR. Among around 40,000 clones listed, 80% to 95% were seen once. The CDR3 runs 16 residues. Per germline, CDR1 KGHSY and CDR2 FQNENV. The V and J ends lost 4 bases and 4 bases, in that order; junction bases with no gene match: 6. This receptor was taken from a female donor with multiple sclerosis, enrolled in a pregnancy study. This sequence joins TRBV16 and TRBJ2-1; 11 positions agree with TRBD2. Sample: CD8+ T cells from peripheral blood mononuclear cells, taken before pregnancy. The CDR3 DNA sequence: TGTGCCAGCAGCCGTACGACTAGCGGGGCGTACAATGAGCAGTTCTTC. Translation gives CASSRTTSGAYNEQFF. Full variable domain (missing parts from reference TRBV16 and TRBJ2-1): GEEVAQTPKHLVRGEGQKAKLYCAPIKGHSYVFWYQQVLKNEFKFLISFQNENVFDETGMPKERFSAKCLPNSPCSLEIQATKLEDSAVYFCASSRTTSGAYNEQFFGPGTRLTVL.